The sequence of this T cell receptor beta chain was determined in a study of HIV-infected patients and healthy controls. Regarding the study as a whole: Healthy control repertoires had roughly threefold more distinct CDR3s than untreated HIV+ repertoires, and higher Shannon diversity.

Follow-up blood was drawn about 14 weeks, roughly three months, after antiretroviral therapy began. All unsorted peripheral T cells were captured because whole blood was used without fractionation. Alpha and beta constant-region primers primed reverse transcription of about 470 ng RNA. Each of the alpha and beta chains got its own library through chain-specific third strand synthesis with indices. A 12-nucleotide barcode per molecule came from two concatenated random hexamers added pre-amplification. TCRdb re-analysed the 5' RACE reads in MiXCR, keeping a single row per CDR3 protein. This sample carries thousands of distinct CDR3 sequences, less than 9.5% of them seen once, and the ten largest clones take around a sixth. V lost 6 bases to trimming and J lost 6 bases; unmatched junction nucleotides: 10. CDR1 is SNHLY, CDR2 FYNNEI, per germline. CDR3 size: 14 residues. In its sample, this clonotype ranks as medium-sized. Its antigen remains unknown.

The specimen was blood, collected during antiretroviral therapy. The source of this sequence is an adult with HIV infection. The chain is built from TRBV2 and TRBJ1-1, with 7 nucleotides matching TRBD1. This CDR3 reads CASRHHQGDAEAFF. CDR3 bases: TGTGCCAGCAGGCACCACCAGGGGGACGCTGAAGCTTTCTTT.